This T cell receptor beta chain was retrieved from a study of shared clonotypes between healthy human individuals. General study results and limits: Larger estimated richness was generally recorded for naive subsets relative to memory subsets.

Concerning this clone itself: Its antigen remains unknown.

This CDR3 contains 16 residues. The V end was cut by 0 bases, the J end by 0 bases, with 12 bases between. CDR1 is LNHNV and CDR2 is YYDKDF in the germline V gene (reference sequence). Healthy HIV-negative adults with no recent acute infections or vaccinations were recruited as donors. Every donor was a Caucasian adult from Nashville, Tennessee. The method was immunoSEQ multiplex PCR; TCRdb's version includes in-frame clones alone and lacks a portion of them. The repertoire holds a few million clones, with around nine tenths as singletons. This receptor was identified in a man younger than 30 in good health. This sequence joins TRBV15 and TRBJ2-7; D unresolved. The sample was naive CD4+ T cells sorted from blood. Subset specified: CD45RA+ positively selected. This CDR3 reads CATSREGLPSSYEQYF. CDR3 DNA: TGTGCCACCAGCAGAGAGGGGTTACCAAGCTCCTACGAGCAGTACTTC.